These 14 T cell receptor beta chains were sequenced from one sample in a study of blood T cell repertoires in COVID-19. Sequencing used immunoSEQ multiplex PCR; TCRdb keeps in-frame clones, though not all of them. The sample lists over 250,000 clones; roughly nine tenths were seen once. The material sequenced was peripheral blood. The receptors were sampled from a young woman with COVID-19, enrolled during active disease.

CDR3 DNA sequence: TGTGCCAGCAGTTCCGGACTAGCGGGCTACGAGCAGTACTTC. It is translated as CASSSGLAGYEQYF. The rearrangement uses TRBV27 and TRBJ2-7; 11 positions match TRBD2. Germline V gives CDR1 MNHEY, CDR2 SMNVEV (reference sequence). The CDR3 loop spans 14 amino acids. V was clipped by 4 bases and J by 3 bases; unmatched bases: 2.

This chain links TRBV6-5 with TRBJ1-6, with D possibly being TRBD1 (5 bases). The CDR3 totals 15 residues. Germline V gene lookup returns CDR1 MNHEY and CDR2 SVGAGI. The ends were cut back, 0 bases at V and 10 bases at J, with 13 bases in the middle. The CDR3 loop is CASSYSWQGGSPLHF. The CDR3 DNA reads as TGTGCCAGCAGTTACTCGTGGCAGGGTGGGTCACCCCTCCACTTT.

The rearrangement links TRBV7-2 to TRBJ2-7, with a possible D match to TRBD1 (6 bases). Trimming cost V 7 bases and J 2 bases, with 15 bases left between them. CDR1 and CDR2 from the germline V gene are SGHTA and FQGNSA. This CDR3 region has 14 residues. CDR3 amino acids: CASTNNRAAYEQYF. CDR3 bases: TGTGCCAGCACCAACAACAGGGCCGCCTACGAGCAGTACTTC.

J is TRBJ1-1 and V is TRBV6-6; no reliable D call. Trimming removed 6 bases at V and 4 bases at J, with 9 bases between. CDR3 length: 12 residues. Germline CDR1 reads MNHNY; CDR2 reads SVGAGI (reference sequence). CDR3 sequence (DNA): TGTGCCAGCAGCCCCTCGTTCACTGAAGCTTTCTTT. Amino acid sequence: CASSPSFTEAFF.

The chain has TRBV2 and TRBJ2-5; 8 bases fit TRBD2. CDR1 is SNHLY, CDR2 FYNNEI, per germline. The J segment lost 5 bases and the V segment lost 4 bases, leaving 3 bases of the junction unmatched. This CDR3 comprises 13 residues. CDR3 residues: CASSGAGVETQYF. The CDR3 nucleotides are TGTGCCAGCAGTGGAGCGGGAGTGGAGACCCAGTACTTC.

This sequence joins TRBV30 and TRBJ1-1, with D maybe TRBD1 (5 bases). Trimming left V 4 bases short and J 2 bases short, with 8 bases between. Germline CDR1 is GTSNPN and CDR2 is SVGIG (reference sequence). The CDR3 covers 12 residues. CDR3 protein: CAWTGINTEAFF. For the CDR3, the DNA is TGTGCCTGGACAGGGATTAACACTGAAGCTTTCTTT.

The chain links TRBV18 to TRBJ1-1; TRBD1 agrees at 8 bases. The CDR3 has 13 residues. The junction had 0 bases not matched to a gene; V was cut back by 2 bases and J by 4 bases. Germline CDR1 reads KGHSH; CDR2 reads LQKENI. The CDR3 here is CASSPGTGTEAFF. The CDR3 region has the DNA TGTGCCAGCTCACCAGGGACAGGCACTGAAGCTTTCTTT.

This chain uses TRBV6-5 with TRBJ1-2, with a possible D match to TRBD1 (6 bases). The length of the CDR3 is 14 residues. CDR1 and CDR2 (germline): MNHEY, SVGAGI. Trimming left V 5 bases short and J 2 bases short, with 12 bases between. CDR3 nucleotides: TGTGCCAGCAGTCCTACTCAGGGGAACTATGGCTACACCTTC. Encoded protein: CASSPTQGNYGYTF.

This chain connects TRBV7-9 to TRBJ1-6, with TRBD1 as a possible D gene (6 bases). The germline gives CDR1 SEHNR, CDR2 FQNEAQ (reference sequence). Trimming shortened V by 8 bases and J by 9 bases, and 17 bases separated the two germline ends. CDR3 length: 14 amino acids. The CDR3 sequence is CASGGAPLGSPLHF. CDR3 in DNA: TGTGCCAGCGGGGGGGCCCCACTCGGTTCACCCCTCCACTTT. Full variable domain (rest looked up from reference TRBV7-9 and TRBJ1-6): DTGVSQNPRHKITKRGQNVTFRCDPISEHNRLYWYRQTLGQGPEFLTYFQNEAQLEKSRLLSDRFSAERPKGSFSTLEIQRTEQGDSAMYLCASGGAPLGSPLHFGNGTRLTVT.

The chain combines TRBV7-3 with TRBJ2-3; the match to TRBD2 covers 14 bases. Per the germline V gene, CDR1 is SGHTA and CDR2 is FQGTGA. The CDR3 runs 15 residues. Trimming cost V 5 bases and J 5 bases; bases outside gene matches: 3. The CDR3 DNA sequence: TGTGCCAGCAGCACGGGACTAGCGGGAGTAGATACGCAGTATTTT. Encoded protein: CASSTGLAGVDTQYF.

In regard to this clone: Within the sample, other DNA sequences also encode this same CDR3. The chain joins TRBV5-1 to TRBJ2-1; 8 nucleotides align to TRBD1. The germline gives CDR1 SGHRS, CDR2 YFSETQ. The trim removed 0 bases at V and 4 bases at J, leaving 3 bases unmatched. This CDR3 comprises 15 residues. The CDR3 is CASSLGQGSYNEQFF. The CDR3 nucleotides are TGCGCCAGCAGCTTGGGACAGGGGTCATACAATGAGCAGTTCTTC.

The CDR3 DNA is TGTGCCTGGAGTTTTGCGGGGGGGAACACCGGGGAGCTGTTTTTT. Its protein is CAWSFAGGNTGELFF. This chain links TRBV30 with TRBJ2-2; 8 nucleotides line up with TRBD2. With 2 bases clipped from V and 1 base from J, the junction kept 3 bases outside the gene matches. The CDR3 extends over 15 amino acids. CDR1 is GTSNPN and CDR2 is SVGIG in the germline V gene (reference sequence). Supplemented by reference TRBV30 and TRBJ2-2, the full variable domain reads SQTIHQWPATLVQPVGSPLSLECTVEGTSNPNLYWYRQAAGRGLQLLFYSVGIGQISSEVPQNLSASRPQDRQFILSSKKLLLSDSGFYLCAWSFAGGNTGELFFGEGSRLTVL.

This clone was recorded only once. V is TRBV19 and J is TRBJ2-7; 9 bases line up with TRBD2. This CDR3 region has 14 residues. CDR1 is LNHDA, CDR2 SQIVND, per germline (reference sequence). The junction had 1 base not matched to a gene; V was cut back by 4 bases and J by 0 bases. CDR3 coding DNA: TGTGCCAGTAGTAGCGGGAGGGTCTCCTACGAGCAGTACTTC. Its translation: CASSSGRVSYEQYF.

The chain employs TRBV11-2 and TRBJ1-2; 9 bases line up with TRBD1. The germline gives CDR1 SGHAT, CDR2 FQNNGV. The CDR3 totals 16 residues. The V and J ends lost 4 bases and 2 bases, in that order; junction bases with no gene match: 8. As DNA, the CDR3 is TGTGCCAGCAGCTCCCCCAGTGGGACAGGGAACTATGGCTACACCTTC. Protein product: CASSSPSGTGNYGYTF.